These 28 T cell receptor beta chains came from one sample sequenced in a study of T-cell reconstitution after alpha-beta-depleted transplantation in children. Unique molecular identifiers were built into the TCRbeta library. TCRdb itself ran the PCR reads through MiXCR, one entry per CDR3 protein. The profile shows fewer than 750,000 distinct CDR3 sequences, 27% of them singletons. The sequencing used PBMCs, collected before TCRalphabeta/CD19-depleted stem cell transplant. The receptors shown here come from a boy younger than two with Wiskott-Aldrich syndrome, due to receive a stem cell transplant.

This chain links TRBV12-3 or TRBV12-4 with TRBJ1-5, with 8 bases matching TRBD1. V was clipped by 5 bases and J by 5 bases; unmatched bases: 5. The length of the CDR3 is 14 residues. CDR3 region: CASSPNRGYQPQHF. The CDR3 DNA follows: TGTGCCAGCAGTCCTAACAGGGGGTATCAGCCCCAGCATTTT.

The genes are TRBV20-1 and TRBJ1-1; 10 bases are shared with TRBD1. Germline V gene lookup returns CDR1 DFQATT and CDR2 SNEGSKA (reference sequence). This CDR3 region has 11 residues. Written as DNA, the CDR3 is TGCAGCGGGACAGGGGACACTGAAGCTTTCTTT. This translates into CSGTGDTEAFF.

V is TRBV20-1 and J is TRBJ2-5; maybe TRBD1 (5 bases). Per germline, CDR1 DFQATT and CDR2 SNEGSKA (reference sequence). The CDR3 consists of 12 residues. V was cut by 0 bases and J by 5 bases, with 7 bases left in between. The CDR3 region is CSARDRAETQYF. As DNA, the CDR3 is TGCAGTGCTAGAGACAGGGCCGAGACCCAGTACTTC.

The rearrangement joins TRBV4-1 to TRBJ1-1, with TRBD1 matching 7 bases. Germline V CDR1 and CDR2: MGHRA, YSYEKL. The V segment lost 1 base and the J segment 7 bases; nucleotides outside the gene matches: 9. The CDR3 loop spans 15 amino acids. The CDR3 DNA reads as TGCGCCAGCAGCCAAGCCGACAGGGTTGTTGATGAAGCTTTCTTT. Amino acids: CASSQADRVVDEAFF.

This clonotype has a count of ten or more. The V call is TRBV12-3 or TRBV12-4, the J call TRBJ1-5, with D unclear. The CDR3 sequence is 13 residues long. Trimming left V 5 bases short and J 1 base short, with 6 bases between. CDR3 DNA sequence: TGTGCCAGCAGTCTCCGCAGCAATCAGCCCCAGCATTTT. Residues: CASSLRSNQPQHF.

This clonotype showed up just a few times. The gene calls are TRBV11-3 and TRBJ2-3; D might be TRBD1 or TRBD2, each matching 5 bases. This CDR3 is built from 14 residues. In germline, CDR1 is SGHNT, CDR2 YENEEA. V gave up 6 bases and J gave up 2 bases, with 12 bases separating them. The CDR3 DNA sequence: TGTGCCAGCAGTCGGGACGGTTTCACAGATACGCAGTATTTT. This codes for CASSRDGFTDTQYF.

The J gene is TRBJ2-1, the V gene TRBV4-1; 14 bases are a match to TRBD2. The CDR3 consists of 16 residues. Looked up from germline, CDR1 is MGHRA and CDR2 is YSYEKL. With 1 base clipped from V and 6 bases from J, the junction kept 2 bases outside the gene matches. The CDR3, as DNA: TGCGCCAGCAGCCAAGGGGGACTAGCGGGAGTCAATGAGCAGTTCTTC. It is translated as CASSQGGLAGVNEQFF.

This clonotype has only a few counts. This chain joins TRBV4-1 and TRBJ2-7; D may be TRBD2 (6 bases). The CDR3 is made up of 19 amino acids. The ends were cut back, 4 bases at V and 2 bases at J, with 27 bases in the middle. The germline V gene encodes CDR1 MGHRA and CDR2 YSYEKL. DNA for the CDR3: TGCGCCAGCAGCCCAACGGACCCTCGACTAGTCTGGCCCCCCTACGAGCAGTACTTC. This translates into CASSPTDPRLVWPPYEQYF.

This clonotype was counted only a few times. This sequence joins TRBV20-1 and TRBJ2-7; the match to TRBD2 covers 7 bases. V shed 4 bases, J shed 3 bases, and the junction held 3 bases outside the gene matches. Germline-derived CDR1 and CDR2 are DFQATT and SNEGSKA (reference sequence). The CDR3 runs 12 residues. CDR3 protein: CSAKRDVYEQYF. Written as DNA, the CDR3 is TGCAGTGCTAAGCGGGACGTCTACGAGCAGTACTTC.

This clonotype was counted only a few times. V and J are TRBV28 and TRBJ1-4, with 7 bases that match TRBD1. The CDR3 runs to 14 residues. V lost 2 bases, J lost 6 bases, and 3 bases stayed unmatched. Germline V gene data show CDR1 as MDHEN and CDR2 as SYDVKM. The CDR3: CASSLPGTDEKLFF. CDR3 sequence (DNA): TGTGCCAGCAGTTTACCGGGGACAGATGAAAAACTGTTTTTT.

V and J are TRBV10-3 and TRBJ2-7, with D perhaps matching TRBD2 (6 bases). The CDR3 covers 14 residues. Trimming cost V 0 bases and J 6 bases, with 12 bases left between them. The germline CDR1 and CDR2 sequences are ENHRY and SYGVKD. The CDR3 spells CAISESGGAGEQYF. For the CDR3, the DNA is TGTGCCATCAGTGAGTCCGGAGGGGCGGGCGAGCAGTACTTC.

The gene calls are TRBV14 and TRBJ2-2; 14 bases align to TRBD2. Germline V gene data show CDR1 as SGHDN and CDR2 as FVKESK. After removal of 1 base from V and 7 bases from J, the junction contained 5 bases not matched to a gene. The CDR3 runs 17 residues. The CDR3 is CASSQGLAGGPIGELFF. Here the CDR3 DNA reads TGTGCCAGCAGCCAAGGACTAGCGGGAGGGCCTATCGGGGAGCTGTTTTTT.

The V gene is TRBV18, the J gene TRBJ1-1, with a possible D match to TRBD1 (5 bases). The CDR3 totals 17 residues. Germline V gene data show CDR1 as KGHSH and CDR2 as LQKENI. Trimming cost V 1 base and J 3 bases, with 18 bases left between them. The DNA of the CDR3 is TGTGCCAGCTCACCACTTTCTAGCAGGGTTCGGGACACTGAAGCTTTCTTT. Its translation: CASSPLSSRVRDTEAFF.

The chain carries TRBV12-3 or TRBV12-4 and TRBJ2-1; unclear D gene. V was pared by 5 bases and J by 7 bases, with 9 bases between. The CDR3 loop spans 12 amino acids. The CDR3 loop reads CASSIRVNEQFF. Here the CDR3 DNA reads TGTGCCAGCAGTATAAGGGTGAATGAGCAGTTCTTC.

This clonotype was detected only a few times. V gene TRBV20-1 combines with J gene TRBJ2-7, with D perhaps matching TRBD2 (5 bases). The CDR3 consists of 12 residues. Trimming took off 4 bases at V and 3 bases at J, with 10 bases between the two ends. Germline V lookup: CDR1 DFQATT, CDR2 SNEGSKA (reference sequence). The CDR3 DNA reads TGCAGTGCTAATACTAGAAACTACGAGCAGTACTTC. It codes for CSANTRNYEQYF.

The sample holds a few counts of this clonotype. The V and J genes are TRBV6-1 and TRBJ2-2, with D tentatively TRBD1 or TRBD2 (6 bases each). CDR1 and CDR2 (germline): MNHNS, SASEGT. The CDR3 is 15 residues long. V lost 5 bases and J lost 4, with 14 bases in between. In DNA form, the CDR3 reads TGTGCCAGCAGTACAGGGACTCTGGTCACCGGGGAGCTGTTTTTT. Its protein is CASSTGTLVTGELFF.

The chain combines TRBV28 with TRBJ2-2; 16 bases match TRBD2. The CDR3 has 15 residues. V lost 11 bases and J lost 4; bases outside the gene matches: 4. CDR1 is MDHEN and CDR2 is SYDVKM in the germline V gene. In DNA form, the CDR3 reads TGTGCCGCCGGGACTAGCGGGAGGGGCACCGGGGAGCTGTTTTTT. This codes for CAAGTSGRGTGELFF.

This chain uses TRBV3-1 with TRBJ2-3; D unresolved. This CDR3 contains 15 residues. Trimming stripped 0 bases from V and 0 bases from J, with 7 bases between. Per germline, CDR1 LGHDT and CDR2 YNNKEL (reference sequence). The CDR3 DNA reads as TGTGCCAGCAGCCAAGATCCTCGGAGCACAGATACGCAGTATTTT. Protein sequence: CASSQDPRSTDTQYF.

This clonotype was seen a few times. The chain has TRBV7-6 and TRBJ2-3; D possibly corresponds to TRBD2 (5 bases). Trimming left V 5 bases short and J 4 bases short, with 13 bases between. The CDR3 totals 14 residues. The V gene's germline CDR1 is SGHVS and CDR2 FNYEAQ. The CDR3 nucleotides are TGTGCCAGCAGCCCTACTAGTAACCCAGATACGCAGTATTTT. Residues: CASSPTSNPDTQYF.

This chain joins TRBV11-2 and TRBJ2-2; 10 bases are a match to TRBD2. The CDR3 runs 18 residues. Germline V lookup: CDR1 SGHAT, CDR2 FQNNGV. With V trimmed by 5 bases and J by 0 bases, 9 bases remained unmatched. CDR3 DNA: TGTGCCAGCAGCACAAAACTAGCGGGGTTCGCGAACACCGGGGAGCTGTTTTTT. This translates into CASSTKLAGFANTGELFF.

This chain joins TRBV9 and TRBJ2-2, with 10 nucleotides matching TRBD2. V gave up 1 base and J gave up 6 bases; unmatched junction bases: 9. The CDR3 runs to 17 residues. Germline CDR1 SGDLS, CDR2 YYNGEE. The DNA for the CDR3 is TGTGCCAGCAGCGTAACCCCTAGCGGGAGAGTTTCCGGGGAGCTGTTTTTT. This encodes CASSVTPSGRVSGELFF.

The rearrangement uses TRBV27 and TRBJ2-1; TRBD1 matches at 10 bases. With V trimmed by 4 bases and J by 2 bases, 5 bases remained unmatched. Germline values: CDR1 MNHEY, CDR2 SMNVEV (reference sequence). The CDR3 spans 16 residues. The CDR3 region is CASSSRGQGPYNEQFF. The CDR3, as DNA: TGTGCCAGCAGTTCGCGGGGACAGGGGCCCTACAATGAGCAGTTCTTC.

This rearrangement joins TRBV7-8 to TRBJ2-1; D is unresolved. Trimming took 7 bases from V and 6 from J, leaving 4 bases between them. Germline lookup yields CDR1 SGHVS and CDR2 FQNEAQ. CDR3 size: 10 residues. The CDR3 DNA follows: TGTGCCAGCACGCGCAATGAGCAGTTCTTC. It specifies CASTRNEQFF.

This rearrangement joins TRBV2 to TRBJ1-2; TRBD1 might be the D (5 bases). CDR3 length equals 14 residues. The V end was cut by 6 bases, the J end by 4 bases, with 15 bases between. In germline, CDR1 is SNHLY, CDR2 FYNNEI. The CDR3 loop reads CASSYGGESYGYTF. CDR3 nucleotide sequence: TGTGCCAGCAGCTACGGGGGGGAGAGCTATGGCTACACCTTC.

The chain recombines TRBV7-9 with TRBJ2-7, with 8 bases lining up with TRBD2. Germline CDR1 SEHNR, CDR2 FQNEAQ (reference sequence). The CDR3 loop spans 17 amino acids. Trimming cost V 5 bases and J 7 bases; bases outside gene matches: 19. CDR3 residues: CASSTPGGAGWSREQYF. The CDR3 DNA reads as TGTGCCAGCAGCACGCCGGGGGGGGCCGGGTGGAGTCGGGAGCAGTACTTC.

The chain carries TRBV29-1 and TRBJ2-1; D is uncertain. Trimming shortened V by 5 bases and J by 8 bases, and 10 bases separated the two germline ends. This CDR3 contains 11 residues. Germline V gives CDR1 SQVTM, CDR2 ANQGSEA. CDR3 in amino acids: CSVMTLDEQFF. Here the CDR3 DNA reads TGCAGCGTTATGACACTTGATGAGCAGTTCTTC.

V usage is TRBV29-1 and J usage is TRBJ2-5; TRBD1 matches 9 bases. Germline loops: CDR1 SQVTM, CDR2 ANQGSEA. The CDR3 covers 14 residues. The V segment lost 0 bases and the J segment 4 bases; nucleotides outside the gene matches: 3. CDR3 protein: CSVEDTGGRETQYF. The CDR3 nucleotides read TGCAGCGTTGAAGACACAGGGGGCCGAGAGACCCAGTACTTC.

This clonotype appeared a few times. This rearrangement joins TRBV7-6 to TRBJ2-7, with D perhaps being TRBD1 or TRBD2 (5 bases each). With 1 base removed from V and 1 base from J, the gap between germline ends came to 14 bases. The CDR3 length is 16 residues. Germline V gene sequence: CDR1 SGHVS, CDR2 FNYEAQ. CDR3 nucleotide sequence: TGTGCCAGCAGCTTAGGCCCCCGGGACGGTTCCTACGAGCAGTACTTC. Its protein product is CASSLGPRDGSYEQYF.